A single sample gave rise to the 20 T cell receptor beta chains below, sequenced in a study of shared clonotypes between healthy human individuals. Sequencing was performed with immunoSEQ multiplex PCR; in TCRdb, only in-frame clones are kept and a portion is missing. The sample includes more than 1 million clones, 70% to 80% of them seen just once. Input material: memory CD4+ T cells from PBMCs. Subset noted: CD45RA-negative fraction. The receptors originated from a man between 18 and 29 years old in good health. Some clones in this sample may be carry-over from other donors' samples.

J is TRBJ1-4 and V is TRBV5-1; D is unresolved. CDR1 and CDR2 from the germline V gene are SGHRS and YFSETQ. The V end lost 0 bases, the J end lost 5 bases, and 8 bases lay between the germline ends. The CDR3 is 14 amino acids. CDR3 amino acids: CASSLGRENEKLFF. The CDR3 nucleotides read TGCGCCAGCAGCTTGGGACGCGAGAATGAAAAACTGTTTTTT.

J is TRBJ2-7 and V is TRBV5-3; TRBD2 might be the D (5 bases). TRBV5-3 is reported as an ORF; its role is uncertain. The ends were cut back, 10 bases at V and 5 bases at J, with 16 bases in the middle. The CDR3 sequence is 12 residues long. CDR3 protein: CAALNGVDEQYF. The CDR3 nucleotides are TGTGCCGCTTTAAACGGGGTCGACGAGCAGTACTTC.

Concerning this clone: A much larger clone lies one base from this, so it may be a read error. The V call is TRBV7-3, the J call TRBJ1-1; 9 bases match TRBD1. The CDR3 is made up of 15 amino acids. From germline, CDR1 is SGHTA and CDR2 FQGTGA. V was clipped by 5 bases and J by 4 bases; unmatched bases: 8. The CDR3 DNA reads TGTGCCAGCAGCCGTACAGAGGACAGGGGCACTGAAGCTTTCTTT. Translation: CASSRTEDRGTEAFF.

As regards this clone: At one of its ends the junction is not consistent with the germline gene, which may arise from a read error. The chain carries TRBV23-1 and TRBJ1-5, with 8 bases identical to TRBD1. TRBV23-1 is an open reading frame whose function is uncertain. The CDR3 runs to 14 residues. CDR3 in DNA: TGCGCCAGCAGTCGAGGGACAGGCAAACAGCCCCAGCATTTT. Translation: CASSRGTGKQPQHF.

This clone appeared a few times. This chain uses TRBV18 with TRBJ2-7, with 7 positions matching TRBD2. The V segment lost 0 bases and the J segment 6 bases; nucleotides outside the gene matches: 11. The CDR3 runs to 16 residues. Germline V gives CDR1 KGHSH, CDR2 LQKENI. The CDR3 reads CASSPPKGTIASEQYF. The CDR3 region has the DNA TGTGCCAGCTCACCACCGAAGGGGACTATTGCGTCCGAGCAGTACTTC.

The chain carries TRBV28 and TRBJ2-7; D gene ambiguous. Germline V gene lookup returns CDR1 MDHEN and CDR2 SYDVKM. CDR3 length: 15 residues. V was clipped by 4 bases and J by 1 base, with 14 bases between them. The CDR3 here is CASSSFRASSYEQYF. DNA for the CDR3: TGTGCCAGCAGTTCATTCCGGGCCAGTTCCTACGAGCAGTACTTC.

The V call is TRBV28, the J call TRBJ1-2, with a tentative D call TRBD1 (6 bases). The V and J ends lost 6 bases and 10 bases respectively, with 15 bases between them. Germline V gives CDR1 MDHEN, CDR2 SYDVKM. This CDR3 contains 12 residues. CDR3 residues: CASSPSQGSYTF. DNA of the CDR3: TGTGCCAGCAGCCCTTCACAGGGTTCCTACACCTTC.

The gene calls are TRBV20-1 and TRBJ2-1; the D gene is possibly TRBD1 (6 bases). CDR3 length: 11 residues. Trimming cost V 5 bases and J 4 bases, with 6 bases left between them. Germline lookup yields CDR1 DFQATT and CDR2 SNEGSKA (reference sequence). CDR3 sequence reads: CSAGQYNEQFF. For the CDR3, the DNA is TGCAGTGCTGGACAGTACAATGAGCAGTTCTTC.

There are a few counts of this clone. The rearrangement joins TRBV6-6 to TRBJ1-4; TRBD1 might be the D (5 bases). With 5 bases removed from V and 2 bases from J, the gap between germline ends came to 12 bases. There are 15 residues in the CDR3. CDR1 MNHNY and CDR2 SVGAGI come from the germline V gene (reference sequence). The CDR3 loop is CASSRGEGTNEKLFF. In DNA form, the CDR3 reads TGTGCCAGCAGTCGGGGAGAGGGGACTAATGAAAAACTGTTTTTT.

Only one count was recorded for this clone. This sequence joins TRBV18 and TRBJ1-4, with D possibly matching TRBD1 (5 bases). CDR1 KGHSH and CDR2 LQKENI come from the germline V gene. With 3 bases removed from V and 8 bases from J, the gap between germline ends came to 16 bases. This CDR3 has 15 residues. In DNA, the CDR3 is TGTGCCAGCTCACCCACCCTACAGGAGTACGAAAAACTGTTTTTT. Protein: CASSPTLQEYEKLFF.

The chain has TRBV7-2 and TRBJ2-1, with TRBD2 identical over 15 bases. J was trimmed by 5 bases and V by 4 bases; bases with no gene match: 0. Looked up from germline, CDR1 is SGHTA and CDR2 is FQGNSA. CDR3 length equals 15 residues. The CDR3: CASSWTSGRDNEQFF. The DNA for the CDR3 is TGTGCCAGCAGCTGGACTAGCGGGAGGGACAATGAGCAGTTCTTC.

This rearrangement joins TRBV10-3 to TRBJ2-7; D not certain. The V end was cut by 4 bases, the J end by 5 bases, with 15 bases between. The CDR3 is 14 residues long. CDR1 ENHRY and CDR2 SYGVKD come from the germline V gene. The CDR3 loop is CAISVAQDQHEQYF. The DNA for the CDR3 is TGTGCCATCAGTGTGGCTCAGGACCAGCACGAGCAGTACTTC.

A note on this clone: This clone may be a read error of a much larger clone one base away. V gene TRBV5-5 combines with J gene TRBJ1-5, with 7 positions matching TRBD1. The trim removed 4 bases at V and 3 bases at J, leaving 4 bases unmatched. The CDR3 is 14 amino acids. Per the germline V gene, CDR1 is SGHKS and CDR2 is YYEKEE (reference sequence). CDR3 in amino acids: CASSPGQPNQPQHF. As DNA, the CDR3 is TGTGCCAGCAGCCCGGGACAGCCCAATCAGCCCCAGCATTTT.

This rearrangement joins TRBV18 to TRBJ1-2, with a possible D match to TRBD1 (6 bases). V was trimmed by 2 bases and J by 4 bases, leaving 14 bases between them. This CDR3 is built from 15 residues. Germline CDR1 is KGHSH and CDR2 is LQKENI. The CDR3 protein is CASSPSGGASYGYTF. The CDR3 nucleotides read TGTGCCAGCTCACCATCGGGGGGGGCCTCCTATGGCTACACCTTC.

The gene calls are TRBV28 and TRBJ2-2; 15 nucleotides line up with TRBD2. The germline CDR1 and CDR2 sequences are MDHEN and SYDVKM. V dropped 6 bases and J dropped 1; count of bases not matched to a gene: 6. CDR3 length: 18 amino acids. The CDR3 DNA is TGTGCCAGCAGCACACGGACTAGCGGGAGGGGGAACACCGGGGAGCTGTTTTTT. Encoded protein: CASSTRTSGRGNTGELFF.

This clone was picked up a small number of times. This specimen includes other DNA sequences encoding the same CDR3. This rearrangement joins TRBV7-9 to TRBJ2-7, with 7 bases lining up with TRBD1. CDR3 size: 13 residues. The V gene end was trimmed by 5 bases and the J gene end by 0 bases; junction bases not matched to a gene: 1. The V gene's germline CDR1 is SEHNR and CDR2 FQNEAQ (reference sequence). This CDR3 reads CASSPGGSYEQYF. CDR3 sequence (DNA): TGTGCCAGCAGCCCAGGGGGCTCCTACGAGCAGTACTTC. Full variable domain (outside the CDR3, taken from reference TRBV7-9 and TRBJ2-7): DTGVSQNPRHKITKRGQNVTFRCDPISEHNRLYWYRQTLGQGPEFLTYFQNEAQLEKSRLLSDRFSAERPKGSFSTLEIQRTEQGDSAMYLCASSPGGSYEQYFGPGTRLTVT.

The chain couples TRBV19 to TRBJ2-1; 10 bases map to TRBD2. The CDR3 totals 15 residues. Germline CDR1 LNHDA, CDR2 SQIVND (reference sequence). The V and J ends lost 4 bases and 9 bases, in that order; junction bases with no gene match: 9. CDR3 coding DNA: TGTGCCAGTAGTACTCTAGCGGGAGAGCATAGTGAGCAGTTCTTC. Translated: CASSTLAGEHSEQFF.

J is TRBJ1-4 and V is TRBV30, with D unclear. The germline V gene encodes CDR1 GTSNPN and CDR2 SVGIG (reference sequence). Trimming removed 7 bases at V and 6 bases at J, with 12 bases between. The CDR3 is made up of 12 amino acids. Here the CDR3 reads CALRRRDEKLFF. CDR3 sequence (DNA): TGTGCCTTGCGAAGGCGGGATGAAAAACTGTTTTTT.

J is TRBJ1-4 and V is TRBV5-8; D is undetermined. Trimming left V 5 bases short and J 6 bases short, with 8 bases between. Germline-derived CDR1 and CDR2 are SGHTS and YDEGEE. The CDR3 consists of 12 residues. CDR3 DNA: TGTGCCAGCAGTGACATAGATGAAAAACTGTTTTTT. Its translation is CASSDIDEKLFF.

The rearrangement links TRBV5-4 to TRBJ2-3, with D possibly matching TRBD2 (5 bases). Germline CDR1 reads SGHNT; CDR2 reads YYREEE (reference sequence). This CDR3 comprises 16 residues. V lost 0 bases and J lost 0, with 11 bases in between. The CDR3 reads CASSLVVSASTDTQYF. DNA of the CDR3: TGTGCCAGCAGCTTGGTAGTTAGCGCTAGCACAGATACGCAGTATTTT. The whole variable domain, filled in from reference TRBV5-4 and TRBJ2-3, reads ETGVTQSPTHLIKTRGQQVTLRCSSQSGHNTVSWYQQALGQGPQFIFQYYREEENGRGNFPPRFSGLQFPNYSSELNVNALELDDSALYLCASSLVVSASTDTQYFGPGTRLTVL.